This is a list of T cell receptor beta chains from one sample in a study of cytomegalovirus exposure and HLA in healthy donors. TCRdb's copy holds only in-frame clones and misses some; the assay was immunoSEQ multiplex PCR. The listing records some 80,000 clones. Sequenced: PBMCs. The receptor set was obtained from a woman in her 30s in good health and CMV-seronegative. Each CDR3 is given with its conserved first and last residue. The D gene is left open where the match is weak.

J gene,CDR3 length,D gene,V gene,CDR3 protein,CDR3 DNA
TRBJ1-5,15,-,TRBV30,CAWSVRRGSNQPQHF,TGTGCCTGGAGTGTACGAAGGGGAAGCAATCAGCCCCAGCATTTT
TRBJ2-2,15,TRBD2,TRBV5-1,CASSLGGGGTGELFF,TGCGCCAGCAGCTTGGGTGGCGGGGGCACCGGGGAGCTGTTTTTT
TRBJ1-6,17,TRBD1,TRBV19,CASSTRPRQGWDSPLHF,TGTGCCAGTAGTACCCGCCCCAGACAGGGGTGGGATTCACCCCTCCACTTT
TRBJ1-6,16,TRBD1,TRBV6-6,CASSYSTGTGNSPLHF,TGTGCCAGCAGTTACTCGACAGGGACTGGCAATTCACCCCTCCACTTT
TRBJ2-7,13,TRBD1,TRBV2,CASSFGTGNEQYF,TGTGCCAGCAGTTTCGGGACAGGGAACGAGCAGTACTTC
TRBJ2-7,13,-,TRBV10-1,CASSVGQSYEQYF,TGCGCCAGCAGTGTAGGACAGTCCTACGAGCAGTACTTC
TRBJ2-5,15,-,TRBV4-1,CASSQEQHHQETQYF,TGCGCCAGCAGCCAAGAACAACACCACCAAGAGACCCAGTACTTC
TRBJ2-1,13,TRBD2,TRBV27,CASSFGGGNEQFF,TGTGCCAGCAGTTTCGGGGGGGGCAATGAGCAGTTCTTC
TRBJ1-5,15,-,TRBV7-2,CASSPSGLSNQPQHF,TGTGCCAGCAGCCCCTCTGGCCTTAGCAATCAGCCCCAGCATTTT
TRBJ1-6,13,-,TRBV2,CASRGDTDGPLHF,TGTGCCAGCAGAGGGGACACCGATGGCCCCCTCCACTTT
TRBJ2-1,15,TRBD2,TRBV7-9,CASSHSASGVNEQFF,TGTGCCAGCAGCCACTCGGCTAGCGGGGTTAATGAGCAGTTCTTC
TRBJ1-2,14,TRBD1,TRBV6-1,CASSTGTVVYGYTF,TGTGCCAGCAGTACCGGGACAGTTGTCTATGGCTACACCTTC
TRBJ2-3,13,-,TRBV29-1,CSVGGLLPGTQYF,TGCAGCGTTGGCGGACTACTCCCGGGTACGCAGTATTTT
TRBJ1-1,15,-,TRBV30,CAWSVWGGTRTEAFF,TGTGCCTGGAGTGTCTGGGGGGGGACAAGAACTGAAGCTTTCTTT
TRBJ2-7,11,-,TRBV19,CASSIGGEQYF,TGTGCCAGTAGTATAGGAGGCGAGCAGTACTTC
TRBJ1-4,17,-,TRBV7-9,CASSLVLSGQGYEKLFF,TGTGCCAGCAGCTTAGTCTTATCCGGCCAGGGCTATGAAAAACTGTTTTTT
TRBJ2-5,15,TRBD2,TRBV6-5,CASSRLAGGKETQYF,TGTGCCAGCAGTAGACTAGCCGGGGGGAAAGAGACCCAGTACTTC
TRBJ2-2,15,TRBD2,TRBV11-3,CASSAGTSGTGELFF,TGTGCCAGCAGCGCCGGGACTAGCGGCACCGGGGAGCTGTTTTTT
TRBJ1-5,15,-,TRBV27,CASSDSGGVGEPQHF,TGTGCCAGCAGTGATAGCGGCGGTGTTGGGGAGCCCCAGCATTTT
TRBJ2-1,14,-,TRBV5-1,CASSKGGGYNEQFF,TGCGCCAGCAGCAAGGGGGGGGGTTACAATGAGCAGTTCTTC
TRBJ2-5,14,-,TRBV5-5,CASSLEGEGETQYF,TGTGCCAGCAGCTTGGAAGGGGAAGGGGAGACCCAGTACTTC
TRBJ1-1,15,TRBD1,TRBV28,CASRLDRGRNTEAFF,TGTGCCAGCAGGCTTGACAGGGGCCGAAACACTGAAGCTTTCTTT
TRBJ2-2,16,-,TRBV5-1,CASSLGKSSSTGELFF,TGCGCCAGCAGCTTGGGGAAATCTAGCAGCACCGGGGAGCTGTTTTTT
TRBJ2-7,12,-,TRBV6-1,CASTGRGDEQYF,TGTGCCAGCACCGGAAGGGGCGACGAGCAGTACTTC
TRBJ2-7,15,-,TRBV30,CAWSEMAHFAYEQYF,TGTGCCTGGAGTGAAATGGCCCATTTCGCCTACGAGCAGTACTTC